This TCR beta chain was documented in a study of shared clonotypes between healthy human individuals (TCRdb year 2020). With respect to the entire study: The cohort comprised a couple of women and a few men aged 18 to 49 years. The study deeply sequenced blood TCR repertoires of about 5 healthy adults to estimate repertoire size and the extent of clonotype sharing between individuals. To increase sequencing depth and limit assay-specific biases, TCR repertoire library preparation and sequencing were carried out by different laboratories using diverse techniques. Leukapheresis yielded between about 0.94 and 8.9 billion PBMCs per donor. Paper-wide results and their limitations: Sampling was restricted to blood, and TCR repertoires in tissues likely differ from the TCR repertoires found in blood. Pairwise subsampling led to the expectation that sequencing depth would affect the degree of clonotype sharing among donors. The genetic and exposure-history diversity represented was limited by the small number of donors.

A distance of 16 bases separates the germline ends of V and J, which lose 4 bases and 1 base respectively. The CDR3, from cysteine to phenylalanine, totals 16 residues. This entry keeps only the CDR3 DNA: 48 bases, framed from base 1. The germline V gene specifies LGHNA as CDR1 and YNFKEQ as CDR2. Details on this clone: What antigen it recognizes has not been identified. No qualities accompany the bases; no much larger clone lies one base away.

Healthy HIV-negative adults with no recently reported acute infections or vaccinations were included as donors. Every donor was a Caucasian adult residing in Nashville, Tennessee, USA. For unsorted samples, 84 million or so PBMCs were counted, and genomic DNA was extracted using the QIAamp DNA Blood Mini kit. Blood was collected by leukapheresis, and PBMCs were isolated by Ficoll-Histopaque density gradient centrifugation and then cryopreserved in liquid nitrogen vapor phase. Using the deep immunoSEQ assay, multiplex PCR amplified TCR CDR3 regions from genomic DNA. For each cell subset, the extracted genomic DNA was distributed evenly across all wells of several immunoSEQ 96-well plates, and each plate served as one replicate. For unsorted PBMC, approximately 290 ng of genomic DNA, equivalent to about 32,000 T cell genomes, went into each replicate PCR. Unsorted PBMC genomic DNA was sequenced across ten immunoSEQ deep assay plates. Purified libraries were measured with a Qubit 3.0 fluorometer, size-checked on a Bioanalyzer 2100, and measured again with the KAPA Library Quantification kit. Each immunoSEQ 96-well plate was sequenced on its own single-read 150-cycle Illumina NextSeq 550 flow cell. Per the authors' processing: Because only junctional sequences without quality scores were contained in the immunoSEQ output, filtering matching that applied to full-length reads could not be performed. To assign V/J genes and CDR3, sequences were annotated against IMGT germline references using PyIR, a Python wrapper for IgBLAST v1.9. Reads were removed for weak V/J assignments (E-value above 1e-6), missing CDR3, stop codons, out-of-frame junctions, or ambiguous translated residues. V3J clonotypes were defined as sequences sharing the same inferred V gene, J gene, and CDR3 amino acid sequence. Percentage overlap between repertoires was calculated by dividing the number of shared unique clonotypes by the size of the smaller repertoire. Repertoire richness was assessed with RTK rarefaction, the Chao1 estimator, and Recon v2.1 estimates of unobserved clonotypes. In TCRdb, the immuneACCESS table is reduced to in-frame sequences with V and J assigned. These tables do not hold every clone; where another copy was compared, an unresolved V gene accounts for under half, and the others remain unexplained. From that table come the V and J calls and clone size; the DNA was used to work out D and trimming. The sample profile shows about 490,000 clones; around 80% of them were found once. The leading ten clones occupy 10% to 15% of the sample.

The sequence is built from TRBV4-2 and TRBJ1-1, with a weak D call of TRBD1 (5 bases match). The specimen sequenced was PBMCs. The origin of this receptor is a woman between 40 and 50 years old in good health. Some clones in this sample may be carry-over from other donors' samples. The DNA sequence reads TGTGCCAGCAGCCGGGCGGGGGTTCGCGGGAACACTGAAGCTTTCTTT. Its protein is CASSRAGVRGNTEAFF.